The clone carrying this T cell receptor (beta chain) was found a few times. The data were obtained in a study of cytomegalovirus exposure and HLA in healthy donors. The V segment lost 5 bases and the J segment 0 bases; nucleotides outside the gene matches: 6. CDR3 size: 16 residues. The germline V gene has CDR1 LNHDA and CDR2 SQIVND (reference sequence). Use of 60 Vbeta and 13 Jbeta primers characterized the PCR. Sequencing used immunoSEQ multiplex PCR; TCRdb keeps in-frame clones, though not all of them. This table holds some 80,000 clones, roughly a tenth found once. The TCR sequence derives from a man aged 60 to 69 in good health and CMV-seropositive. V usage is TRBV19 and J usage is TRBJ2-5; 10 nucleotides line up with TRBD1. The sample consisted of PBMCs. For the CDR3, the DNA is TGTGCCAGTAGTGCTGACAGGGGGCATTACCAAGAGACCCAGTACTTC. It codes for CASSADRGHYQETQYF.